What follows is one T cell receptor (beta chain) and its context. The antigen remains unidentified. The PCR had 60 Vbeta and 13 Jbeta primers. The table came from immunoSEQ multiplex PCR; TCRdb's copy has only in-frame clones and leaves some out. The sample holds about 120,000 clones; 60% to 75% are singletons and the top ten take roughly 3%. The CDR3 is made up of 15 amino acids. J lost 0 bases, V lost 5 bases, and 1 base had no gene match. Germline assignment: CDR1 LNHDA and CDR2 SQIVND (reference sequence). This entry belongs to a study of cytomegalovirus exposure and HLA in healthy donors. Study at large: Around 180 million T cells yielded 90 million to 130 million unique TCR beta sequences, as an earlier analysis found.

Study results and limitations: Likely technical artifact: a cluster of highly shared sequence variants. Cytomegalovirus association was assigned to 150 to 200 TCR beta chains.

Material: PBMCs. The clonotype comes from a middle-aged woman in good health and CMV-seropositive. The rearrangement uses TRBV19 and TRBJ2-6; 7 positions agree with TRBD2. CDR3 DNA: TGTGCCAGTAGTGGGAGGGGCTCTGGGGCCAACGTCCTGACTTTC. As protein: CASSGRGSGANVLTF.